This passage covers 25 T cell receptor beta chains from one sample sequenced in a study of beta chain features in type 1 diabetes. Notes on the study in general: Shortening that was moderate but significant affected the TCRB CDR3s of Type 1 diabetes patients in all four CD4+ subsets.

Which antigens these TCRs recognize remains unknown. Expressed TCRB transcripts were sequenced, since all the RNA that had been isolated was reverse transcribed. Profiling relied on immunoSEQ multiplex PCR, and the TCRdb table lists in-frame clones only, not all of them. The profile covers 640,000 or so clones, with around 15% appearing a single time and approximately 0.02% taken by the ten largest. Source material: naive CD4+ T cells from blood. The receptors here all came from a man younger than 35 with type 1 diabetes.

This clone was seen more than once but under ten times. J is TRBJ2-7 and V is TRBV4-1; tentatively, D is TRBD1 (5 bases). The CDR3 is 14 residues long. V dropped 3 bases and J dropped 3 bases, with 12 bases sitting between them. From germline, CDR1 is MGHRA and CDR2 YSYEKL. CDR3 protein: CASSQSRVSYEQYF. CDR3 sequence (DNA): TGCGCCAGCAGCCAGTCCAGGGTGAGCTACGAGCAGTACTTC.

The gene calls are TRBV10-3 and TRBJ1-1; weak D call: TRBD1 (5 bases). The CDR3 sequence is 14 residues long. Germline CDR1 reads ENHRY; CDR2 reads SYGVKD. The germline V and J ends were trimmed by 3 bases and 3 bases, with 11 bases remaining between them. DNA for the CDR3: TGTGCCATCAGTGACTCGGAGGGGTACACTGAAGCTTTCTTT. Protein product: CAISDSEGYTEAFF.

This clone has only a few counts. This sequence joins TRBV21-1 and TRBJ2-3; TRBD1, as called in the table, went unchecked against the DNA. TRBV21-1 is a listed pseudogene. This CDR3 contains 18 residues. Here the CDR3 reads CASSKAVGRGCGTDTQYF. CDR3 in DNA: TGTGCCAGCAGCAAAGCGGTAGGCAGGGGATGTGGCACAGATACGCAGTATTTT.

Comments on this clone: Different DNA sequences within this sample yield the same CDR3. The rearrangement uses TRBV5-4 and TRBJ1-1; 7 bases are shared with TRBD1. CDR1 SGHNT and CDR2 YYREEE come from the germline V gene (reference sequence). V was pared by 0 bases and J by 4 bases, with 3 bases of the junction left unmatched. The CDR3 runs 14 residues. CDR3 in DNA: TGTGCCAGCAGCTTGGAAGGGGGCGGCACTGAAGCTTTCTTT. Its translation: CASSLEGGGTEAFF.

The chain is built from TRBV20-1 and TRBJ2-5; 8 nucleotides agree with TRBD1. The germline CDR1 and CDR2 sequences are DFQATT and SNEGSKA (reference sequence). V lost 5 bases and J lost 13; bases outside the gene matches: 9. The CDR3 loop spans 11 amino acids. CDR3 region: CSAPDREVRYF. The CDR3, as DNA: TGCAGTGCTCCGGACAGGGAGGTGCGGTACTTC.

This clone showed up just a few times. This sequence joins TRBV7-9 and TRBJ2-7, with 9 bases identical to TRBD1. Trimming removed 2 bases from V and 7 bases from J; junction bases left unmatched: 9. CDR3 size: 15 residues. CDR1 SEHNR and CDR2 FQNEAQ come from the germline V gene (reference sequence). CDR3 amino acids: CASSLKGQGRREQYF. CDR3 nucleotide sequence: TGTGCCAGCAGCTTAAAGGGACAGGGAAGGCGAGAGCAGTACTTC.

J is TRBJ2-7 and V is TRBV5-1, with D tentatively TRBD2 (6 bases). The CDR3 sequence is 14 residues long. V was cut by 5 bases and J by 6 bases, with 18 bases left in between. The germline CDR1 and CDR2 sequences are SGHRS and YFSETQ. The CDR3 coding sequence is TGCGCCAGCAGTCCCGGGACTGAGCCTTTCGAGCAGTACTTC. The encoded protein is CASSPGTEPFEQYF.

The chain links TRBV7-9 to TRBJ2-1; D not certain. Per germline, CDR1 SEHNR and CDR2 FQNEAQ (reference sequence). The CDR3 consists of 15 residues. V lost 4 bases, J lost 2 bases, and 12 bases lay in between. The CDR3 loop is CASSSTGSTYNEQFF. Here the CDR3 DNA reads TGTGCCAGCAGCTCTACGGGCTCCACCTACAATGAGCAGTTCTTC.

The chain couples TRBV15 to TRBJ2-1, with 9 bases aligning to TRBD2. CDR1 and CDR2 (germline): LNHNV, YYDKDF (reference sequence). The CDR3 totals 13 residues. J gave up 12 bases and V 3 bases, and 6 bases lay outside the gene matches. CDR3 protein: CATSSIWTSAQFF. In DNA form, the CDR3 reads TGTGCCACCAGCAGCATCTGGACTAGCGCGCAGTTCTTC.

CDR3 DNA sequence: TGTGCCAGCAGCTCCTCCCCGGGGAGCTCCTACAATGAGCAGTTCTTC. It translates to CASSSSPGSSYNEQFF. This sequence joins TRBV11-2 and TRBJ2-1; TRBD2 is a possible D gene (5 bases). This CDR3 has 16 residues. Germline V gene sequence: CDR1 SGHAT, CDR2 FQNNGV. Trimming cost V 4 bases and J 0 bases, with 13 bases left between them.

This clone was counted only a few times. The rearrangement links TRBV18 to TRBJ2-1; 11 bases are shared with TRBD1. The V gene end was trimmed by 6 bases and the J gene end by 6 bases; junction bases not matched to a gene: 7. This CDR3 spans 15 amino acids. Germline V gene sequence: CDR1 KGHSH, CDR2 LQKENI. The DNA for the CDR3 is TGTGCCAGCTCTCTGGGGACAGGGGGAAGCAATGAGCAGTTCTTC. The encoded protein is CASSLGTGGSNEQFF.

DNA for the CDR3: TGTGCCAGTAGTATCATGGGGCCAGGGAATACGCAGTATTTT. Its translation: CASSIMGPGNTQYF. The V call is TRBV19, the J call TRBJ2-3; perhaps TRBD1 as D (5 bases). CDR3 size: 14 residues. Trimming removed 3 bases at V and 7 bases at J, with 14 bases between. Germline loops: CDR1 LNHDA, CDR2 SQIVND (reference sequence).

The rearrangement links TRBV10-3 to TRBJ1-1, with D perhaps TRBD1 (6 bases). The ends were cut back, 2 bases at V and 3 bases at J, with 19 bases in the middle. This CDR3 is built from 17 residues. CDR1 is ENHRY, CDR2 SYGVKD, per germline. CDR3 amino acids: CAISEQGNEALDTEAFF. The CDR3 nucleotides are TGTGCCATCAGTGAGCAGGGGAACGAGGCATTGGACACTGAAGCTTTCTTT.

V gene TRBV19 combines with J gene TRBJ1-6; D is possibly TRBD1 (6 bases). Germline V gene data show CDR1 as LNHDA and CDR2 as SQIVND (reference sequence). This CDR3 is built from 13 residues. V lost 7 bases, J lost 7 bases, and 11 bases lay in between. For the CDR3, the DNA is TGTGCCAGTATGGACAGCTGGAATTCACCCCTCCACTTT. This translates into CASMDSWNSPLHF.

J is TRBJ2-3 and V is TRBV30; TRBD1 or TRBD2 may be the D gene (5 bases each). The CDR3 is 12 amino acids. Trimming removed 5 bases at V and 8 bases at J, with 14 bases between. Germline CDR1 GTSNPN, CDR2 SVGIG (reference sequence). CDR3 amino acids: CAWDPPGPTQYF. In DNA form, the CDR3 reads TGTGCCTGGGACCCCCCGGGGCCTACGCAGTATTTT. Full variable domain (remainder filled in from reference TRBV30 and TRBJ2-3): SQTIHQWPATLVQPVGSPLSLECTVEGTSNPNLYWYRQAAGRGLQLLFYSVGIGQISSEVPQNLSASRPQDRQFILSSKKLLLSDSGFYLCAWDPPGPTQYFGPGTRLTVL.

The chain combines TRBV5-5 with TRBJ2-5, with 9 positions matching TRBD1. The CDR3 consists of 14 residues. Trimming removed 4 bases from V and 4 bases from J; junction bases left unmatched: 5. Germline CDR1 is SGHKS and CDR2 is YYEKEE (reference sequence). The CDR3 bases are TGTGCCAGCAGCCCGGGACAGGGTGGAGAGACCCAGTACTTC. Protein product: CASSPGQGGETQYF.

This clone was observed a few times. The gene calls are TRBV9 and TRBJ2-1, with D possibly being TRBD2 (6 bases). The CDR3 contains 15 residues. Germline values: CDR1 SGDLS, CDR2 YYNGEE. V was shortened by 4 bases and J by 3 bases, with 14 bases between the two germline ends. The CDR3 is CASSPLGGGYNEQFF. CDR3 in DNA: TGTGCCAGCAGCCCTTTGGGGGGAGGCTACAATGAGCAGTTCTTC.

This clone was observed a handful of times. The chain has TRBV5-1 and TRBJ2-5, with D hard to call. V shed 0 bases and J shed 7 bases, with 7 bases lying between them. This CDR3 spans 12 amino acids. Germline V CDR1 and CDR2: SGHRS, YFSETQ. The CDR3 loop is CASSLGVATQYF. In DNA form, the CDR3 reads TGCGCCAGCAGCTTGGGAGTCGCGACCCAGTACTTC.

Worth noting for this clone: Other DNA sequences in this sample translate to the same CDR3. The chain couples TRBV30 to TRBJ1-5; no clear D. The CDR3 consists of 12 residues. Trimming removed 1 base at V and 5 bases at J, with 6 bases between. Per germline, CDR1 GTSNPN and CDR2 SVGIG (reference sequence). The CDR3: CAWSGGDQPQHF. The CDR3 bases are TGTGCCTGGAGTGGGGGTGATCAGCCCCAGCATTTT.

This clone was seen more than once but under ten times. The gene calls are TRBV30 and TRBJ1-1, with 7 bases matching TRBD1. This CDR3 has 17 amino acids. Germline values: CDR1 GTSNPN, CDR2 SVGIG (reference sequence). V was clipped by 5 bases and J by 1 base; unmatched bases: 16. The chain's CDR3 is CAWVRDRTGGGNTEAFF. Here the CDR3 DNA reads TGTGCCTGGGTGCGCGACCGGACAGGTGGGGGGAACACTGAAGCTTTCTTT.

This clone has only a few counts. The rearrangement links TRBV20-1 to TRBJ2-1; tentatively, D is TRBD1 (6 bases). The CDR3 runs to 11 residues. Germline CDR1 reads DFQATT; CDR2 reads SNEGSKA (reference sequence). Trimming cost V 6 bases and J 9 bases, with 12 bases left between them. CDR3 sequence reads: CSARGLAEQFF. Written as DNA, the CDR3 is TGCAGTGCCAGGGGCCTGGCTGAGCAGTTCTTC.

Only a few counts were recorded for this clone. V usage is TRBV19 and J usage is TRBJ2-1; TRBD2 aligns across 7 bases. Trimming removed 7 bases from V and 8 bases from J; junction bases left unmatched: 11. The CDR3 consists of 14 residues. CDR1 LNHDA and CDR2 SQIVND come from the germline V gene (reference sequence). The CDR3 DNA sequence: TGTGCCAGTACTCCCCGCGGCCGGGGGGATGAGCAGTTCTTC. It is translated as CASTPRGRGDEQFF.

The chain carries TRBV7-3 and TRBJ1-1; D is unresolved. This CDR3 spans 16 amino acids. Trimming cost V 1 base and J 3 bases, with 15 bases left between them. The germline V gene has CDR1 SGHTA and CDR2 FQGTGA. DNA of the CDR3: TGTGCCAGCAGCTTAAGAGGGTCCGCTTCGGACACTGAAGCTTTCTTT. It specifies CASSLRGSASDTEAFF.

This clone was observed a few times. In the same sample, other DNA sequences code for this CDR3. The chain combines TRBV30 with TRBJ1-3; D is unresolved. V was shortened by 3 bases and J by 0 bases, with 3 bases between the two germline ends. Germline V gene sequence: CDR1 GTSNPN, CDR2 SVGIG (reference sequence). CDR3 length: 12 amino acids. CDR3 sequence reads: CAWSSSGNTIYF. In nucleotides, the CDR3 is TGTGCCTGGAGCAGCTCTGGAAACACCATATATTTT.

There are a few counts of this clone. The chain couples TRBV21-1 to TRBJ1-2. TRBV21-1 is recorded as a pseudogene. The CDR3 spans 11 residues. CDR3 in DNA: TGTGCCAGCAGCAAGGGGGTAGGCTACACCTTC. Protein: CASSKGVGYTF.